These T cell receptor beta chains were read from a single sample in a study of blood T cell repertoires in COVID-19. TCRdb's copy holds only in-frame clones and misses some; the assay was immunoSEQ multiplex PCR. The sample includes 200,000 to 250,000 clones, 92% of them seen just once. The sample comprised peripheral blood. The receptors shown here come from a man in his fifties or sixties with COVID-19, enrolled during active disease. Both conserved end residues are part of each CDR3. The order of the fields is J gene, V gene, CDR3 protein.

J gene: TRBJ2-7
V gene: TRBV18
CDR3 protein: CASSPQTPPTYEQYF

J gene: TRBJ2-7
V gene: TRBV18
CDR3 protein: CASSPSGSVYEQYF

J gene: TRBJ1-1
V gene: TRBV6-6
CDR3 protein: CASSNSGTEAFF

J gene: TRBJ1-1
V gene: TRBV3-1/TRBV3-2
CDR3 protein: CASATGNTEAFF

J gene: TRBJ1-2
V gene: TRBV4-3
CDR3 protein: CASSQAGTGPRGYTF

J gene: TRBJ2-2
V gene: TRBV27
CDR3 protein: CASSLQTNTGELFF

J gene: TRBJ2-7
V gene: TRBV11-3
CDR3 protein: CASPWVGVEQYF

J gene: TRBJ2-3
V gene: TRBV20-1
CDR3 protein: CSASGAGGNTDTQYF

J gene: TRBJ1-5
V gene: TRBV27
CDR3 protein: CASSLDRGNQPQHF

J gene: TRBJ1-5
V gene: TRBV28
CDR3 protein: CASSSPRGRGSNQPQHF

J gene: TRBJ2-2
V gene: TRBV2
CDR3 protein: CASSESFSSGIGLFF

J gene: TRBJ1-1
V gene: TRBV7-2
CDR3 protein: CASGYHVGHGEAFF

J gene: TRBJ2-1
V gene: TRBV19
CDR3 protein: CASVGGGGQFF

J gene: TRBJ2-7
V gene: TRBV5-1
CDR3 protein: CASSLVSGTPPYEQYF

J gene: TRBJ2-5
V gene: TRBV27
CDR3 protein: CASSQTSGRVGETQYF

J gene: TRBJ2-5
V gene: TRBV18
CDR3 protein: CASSPNYREETQYF

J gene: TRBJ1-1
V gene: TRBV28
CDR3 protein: CASMLGGEGTEAFF

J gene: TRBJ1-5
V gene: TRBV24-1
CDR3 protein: CATSDNNSNQPQHF

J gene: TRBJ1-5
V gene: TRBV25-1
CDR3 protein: CASSESSGPQHF

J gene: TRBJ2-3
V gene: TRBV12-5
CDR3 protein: CASGFGGGTDTQYF

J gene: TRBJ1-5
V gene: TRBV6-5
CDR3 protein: CASRGQGTSQPQHF

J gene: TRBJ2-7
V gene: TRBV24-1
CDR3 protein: CATSDHTGSANEQYF

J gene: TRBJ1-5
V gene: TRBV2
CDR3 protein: CASNGQGTSNQPQHF

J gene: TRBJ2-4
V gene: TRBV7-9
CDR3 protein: CASSTIVQQIGVQYF

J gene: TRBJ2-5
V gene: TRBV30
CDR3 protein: CAWSTTGLQETQYF

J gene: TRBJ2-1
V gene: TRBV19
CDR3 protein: CASRPGTAPTSYNEQFF

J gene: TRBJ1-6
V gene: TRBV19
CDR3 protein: CASRPGQVNSPLHF